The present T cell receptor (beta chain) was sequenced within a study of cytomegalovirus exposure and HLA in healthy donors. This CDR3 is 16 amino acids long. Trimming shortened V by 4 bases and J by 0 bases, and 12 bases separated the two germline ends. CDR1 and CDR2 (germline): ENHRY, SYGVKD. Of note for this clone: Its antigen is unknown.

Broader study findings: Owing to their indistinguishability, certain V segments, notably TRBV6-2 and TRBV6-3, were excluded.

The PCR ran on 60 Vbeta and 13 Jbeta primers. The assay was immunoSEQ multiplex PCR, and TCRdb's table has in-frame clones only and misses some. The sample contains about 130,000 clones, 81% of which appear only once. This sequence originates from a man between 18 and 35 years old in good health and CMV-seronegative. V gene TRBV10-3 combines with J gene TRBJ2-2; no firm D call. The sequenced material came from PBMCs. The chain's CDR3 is CAISGADLANTGELFF. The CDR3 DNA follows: TGTGCCATCAGTGGGGCAGACCTCGCGAACACCGGGGAGCTGTTTTTT.